Sequencing of this T cell receptor (beta chain) was carried out in a study of cytomegalovirus exposure and HLA in healthy donors. Findings of the study overall: Diagnosis of cytomegalovirus status made by the classifier reportedly showed high specificity and sensitivity.

Sequencing used immunoSEQ multiplex PCR; TCRdb keeps in-frame clones, though not all of them. The data contain 65,000 to 80,000 clones, 94% of them singletons. A note on this clone: Its antigen remains unidentified.

The sequence came from a woman aged 18-29 years in good health and CMV-seropositive. The sample comprised PBMCs.

This CDR3 is CASSFTGTGRQNPYGYTF. DNA for the CDR3: TGTGCCAGCAGCTTTACCGGGACAGGGCGTCAGAACCCCTATGGCTACACCTTC. The V and J genes are TRBV5-5 and TRBJ1-2; 9 nucleotides agree with TRBD1. The CDR3 has 18 amino acids. The trim removed 2 bases at V and 4 bases at J, leaving 15 bases unmatched. Germline V CDR1 and CDR2: SGHKS, YYEKEE (reference sequence).